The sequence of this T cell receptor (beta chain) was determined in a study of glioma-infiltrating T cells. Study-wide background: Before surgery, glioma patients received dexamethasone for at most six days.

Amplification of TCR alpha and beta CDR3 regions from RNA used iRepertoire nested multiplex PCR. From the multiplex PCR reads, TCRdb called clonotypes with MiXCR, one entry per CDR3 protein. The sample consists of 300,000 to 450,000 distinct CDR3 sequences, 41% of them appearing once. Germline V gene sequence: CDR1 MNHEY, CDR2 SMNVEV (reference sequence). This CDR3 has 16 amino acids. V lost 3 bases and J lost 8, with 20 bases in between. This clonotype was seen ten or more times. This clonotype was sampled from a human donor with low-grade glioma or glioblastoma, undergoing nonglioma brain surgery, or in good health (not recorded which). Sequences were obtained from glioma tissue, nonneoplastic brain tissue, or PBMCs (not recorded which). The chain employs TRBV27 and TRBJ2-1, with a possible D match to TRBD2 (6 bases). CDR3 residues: CASSLSRLAPLDEQFF. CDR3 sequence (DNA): TGTGCCAGCAGTTTGTCACGGCTAGCGCCATTGGATGAGCAGTTCTTC.